Below are 8 T cell receptor beta chains sequenced from a single sample in a study of blood T cell repertoires in COVID-19. Sequenced by immunoSEQ multiplex PCR; TCRdb stores in-frame clones only, minus some. Here the sample spans hundreds of thousands of clones, 80% to 90% being singletons. Sequencing input: peripheral blood. The origin of the receptors is a woman aged 30 to 39 with active or convalescent COVID-19.

V gene TRBV19 combines with J gene TRBJ2-1; TRBD2 aligns across 8 bases. Germline-derived CDR1 and CDR2 are LNHDA and SQIVND (reference sequence). The junction had 9 bases not matched to a gene; V was cut back by 5 bases and J by 6 bases. The CDR3 length is 15 residues. The CDR3 region has the DNA TGTGCCAGTAGTGGGGCTAGCGGGTTTAGCAATGAGCAGTTCTTC. It is translated as CASSGASGFSNEQFF.

The gene calls are TRBV7-8 and TRBJ2-5; TRBD1 matches at 9 bases. The germline gives CDR1 SGHVS, CDR2 FQNEAQ. This CDR3 is built from 15 residues. After removal of 5 bases from V and 4 bases from J, the junction contained 8 bases not matched to a gene. CDR3 coding DNA: TGTGCCAGCAGCCAGAGGGACAGGGCCAGAGAGACCCAGTACTTC. Its translation: CASSQRDRARETQYF.

This clone was counted once. The V and J genes are TRBV5-4 and TRBJ2-3; the match to TRBD2 covers 12 bases. CDR1 and CDR2 (germline): SGHNT, YYREEE (reference sequence). The trim removed 5 bases at V and 4 bases at J, leaving 11 bases unmatched. The CDR3 contains 17 residues. The CDR3 bases are TGTGCCAGCAGGGCTGGGGCTAGCGGGAGGGCGTCAGATACGCAGTATTTT. Encoded protein: CASRAGASGRASDTQYF.

The rearrangement links TRBV15 to TRBJ1-3; D not certain. Trimming pared 3 bases from V and 3 bases from J, leaving 12 bases between. Per the germline V gene, CDR1 is LNHNV and CDR2 is YYDKDF (reference sequence). This CDR3 comprises 15 residues. CDR3 amino acids: CATSSFLSFGNTIYF. CDR3 coding DNA: TGTGCCACCAGCAGTTTTCTTTCTTTTGGAAACACCATATATTTT.

This clone was seen a single time. The chain is built from TRBV18 and TRBJ1-1, with TRBD1 identical over 7 bases. The CDR3 has 15 residues. The V gene's germline CDR1 is KGHSH and CDR2 LQKENI. The V and J ends lost 4 bases and 4 bases, in that order; junction bases with no gene match: 9. DNA for the CDR3: TGTGCCAGCTCACAGGACAGGCTTGATGGCACTGAAGCTTTCTTT. Protein product: CASSQDRLDGTEAFF.

The chain employs TRBV15 and TRBJ2-5, with 8 bases identical to TRBD1. The CDR3 is made up of 16 amino acids. CDR1 is LNHNV, CDR2 YYDKDF, per germline (reference sequence). The J segment lost 5 bases and the V segment lost 4 bases, leaving 12 bases of the junction unmatched. CDR3: CATSNANRGSRETQYF. For the CDR3, the DNA is TGTGCCACCAGCAACGCCAACAGGGGGAGCCGGGAGACCCAGTACTTC.

This sequence joins TRBV5-5 and TRBJ2-7, with TRBD1 matching over 10 bases. Germline-derived CDR1 and CDR2 are SGHKS and YYEKEE (reference sequence). CDR3 length: 14 residues. V trimming: 5 bases; J trimming: 3 bases; junction bases outside the gene matches: 5. CDR3 DNA sequence: TGTGCCAGCAGTTCCGGGACAGGGGTCTACGAGCAGTACTTC. This gives the protein CASSSGTGVYEQYF.

The chain is built from TRBV5-4 and TRBJ1-1; no definite D call. The ends were cut back, 0 bases at V and 2 bases at J, with 11 bases in the middle. Germline values: CDR1 SGHNT, CDR2 YYREEE (reference sequence). This CDR3 comprises 15 residues. The CDR3 coding sequence is TGTGCCAGCAGCTTGGATTTTGCGGGTAACACTGAAGCTTTCTTT. This sequence encodes CASSLDFAGNTEAFF.